These 28 T cell receptor beta chains came from one sample sequenced in a study of cytomegalovirus exposure and HLA in healthy donors. 13 Jbeta primers and 60 Vbeta primers were used for the PCR. Assay: immunoSEQ multiplex PCR; the TCRdb copy retains only in-frame clones and omits some. Of about 61,000 clones listed, around 72% are singletons. Sequencing used PBMCs. The receptors shown here come from a middle-aged man in good health and CMV-seropositive.

With respect to this clone: A junction boundary mismatches the germline segment, possibly from a read error. The CDR3, as DNA: TGTGCCAGCAGCTTAGCGGGGACAGGGATTTTGTGGTTT. Protein: CASSLAGTGILWF. The rearrangement joins TRBV7-9 to TRBJ1-1, with 9 bases identical to TRBD1. The CDR3 is 13 amino acids. Looked up from germline, CDR1 is SEHNR and CDR2 is FQNEAQ (reference sequence).

The chain joins TRBV5-4 to TRBJ2-5, with D perhaps matching TRBD2 (5 bases). Germline V lookup: CDR1 SGHNT, CDR2 YYREEE (reference sequence). The V and J ends lost 1 base and 2 bases respectively, with 6 bases between them. The length of the CDR3 is 13 residues. The CDR3 loop reads CASSLTRQETQYF. The CDR3 DNA reads TGTGCCAGCAGCTTGACTAGGCAAGAGACCCAGTACTTC. The whole variable domain, filled in from reference TRBV5-4 and TRBJ2-5, reads ETGVTQSPTHLIKTRGQQVTLRCSSQSGHNTVSWYQQALGQGPQFIFQYYREEENGRGNFPPRFSGLQFPNYSSELNVNALELDDSALYLCASSLTRQETQYFGPGTRLLVL.

The CDR3 loop reads CASSPRDRGANEKLFF. The CDR3 nucleotides are TGCGCCAGCAGCCCGAGGGACAGGGGCGCTAATGAAAAACTGTTTTTT. V gene TRBV4-3 combines with J gene TRBJ1-4; 10 bases map to TRBD1. CDR3 size: 16 residues. The V gene end was trimmed by 4 bases and the J gene end by 3 bases; junction bases not matched to a gene: 5. Germline V lookup: CDR1 LGHNA, CDR2 YSLEER.

In its sample, this clone was seen once. The V and J genes are TRBV4-2 and TRBJ2-5; D perhaps matches TRBD2 (5 bases). The germline V gene has CDR1 LGHNA and CDR2 YNFKEQ. The V and J ends lost 0 bases and 4 bases respectively, with 9 bases between them. The CDR3 loop spans 14 amino acids. Here the CDR3 DNA reads TGTGCCAGCAGCCAAGAGGCTAGCTCAGAGACCCAGTACTTC. Its protein is CASSQEASSETQYF.

This chain joins TRBV19 and TRBJ2-3, with a weak D call TRBD2 (6 bases). CDR1 is LNHDA, CDR2 SQIVND, per germline (reference sequence). The V gene lost 6 bases and the J gene lost 5 bases, with 12 bases spanning the gap. The CDR3 has 13 amino acids. Here the CDR3 reads CASRKSGGDTQYF. The DNA for the CDR3 is TGTGCCAGTAGAAAGTCCGGGGGAGATACGCAGTATTTT.

CDR3 in amino acids: CASSSTGQYEKLFF. The CDR3 DNA follows: TGTGCCAGCAGTTCGACAGGGCAGTACGAAAAACTGTTTTTT. The chain combines TRBV27 with TRBJ1-4; 7 bases map to TRBD1. Germline V gene data show CDR1 as MNHEY and CDR2 as SMNVEV (reference sequence). The CDR3 has 14 amino acids. After removal of 4 bases from V and 8 bases from J, the junction contained 7 bases not matched to a gene.

The CDR3 sequence is CASSLRDRGFSEKLFF. Written as DNA, the CDR3 is TGTGCCAGCAGCCTCCGGGACAGGGGATTTAGTGAAAAACTGTTTTTT. J is TRBJ1-4 and V is TRBV5-4, with TRBD1 matching over 10 bases. V lost 4 bases, J lost 7 bases, and 10 bases stayed unmatched. There are 16 residues in the CDR3. Germline CDR1 reads SGHNT; CDR2 reads YYREEE (reference sequence).

The chain recombines TRBV11-2 with TRBJ2-2; D gene uncertain. CDR3 length equals 13 residues. The germline V gene encodes CDR1 SGHAT and CDR2 FQNNGV. Trimming shortened V by 2 bases and J by 4 bases, and 5 bases separated the two germline ends. The CDR3 loop reads CASSLPLTGELFF. The CDR3 DNA sequence: TGTGCCAGCAGCTTACCCCTCACCGGGGAGCTGTTTTTT.

This clone was observed a few times. This likely came from a read error, as a far larger clone is one base away. This sequence joins TRBV7-9 and TRBJ2-1, with 13 bases aligning to TRBD2. CDR3 size: 18 residues. Looked up from germline, CDR1 is SEHNR and CDR2 is FQNEAQ (reference sequence). CDR3 nucleotide sequence: TGTTCCAGCAGCTCGACTAGCGGGAGGCCAGGCTTTGCCAATGAGCAGTTCTTC. It translates to CSSSSTSGRPGFANEQFF. The full variable domain, its missing parts supplied by reference TRBV7-9 and TRBJ2-1, is DTGVSQNPRHKITKRGQNVTFRCDPISEHNRLYWYRQTLGQGPEFLTYFQNEAQLEKSRLLSDRFSAERPKGSFSTLEIQRTEQGDSAMYLCSSSSTSGRPGFANEQFFGPGTRLTVL.

This chain connects TRBV19 to TRBJ2-5; 10 bases line up with TRBD2. The CDR3 extends over 19 amino acids. CDR1 LNHDA and CDR2 SQIVND come from the germline V gene (reference sequence). V was pared by 5 bases and J by 0 bases, with 15 bases of the junction left unmatched. CDR3 protein: CASSPRRGQRGGYQETQYF. The CDR3 bases are TGTGCCAGTAGTCCCCGCCGAGGGCAGCGGGGGGGTTACCAAGAGACCCAGTACTTC.

This clone was seen just once. This chain connects TRBV11-2 to TRBJ2-2; maybe TRBD2 (7 bases). From germline, CDR1 is SGHAT and CDR2 FQNNGV. This CDR3 comprises 15 residues. Between the trimmed V and J ends, which lost 5 bases and 4 bases, there was a span of 14 bases. The CDR3 nucleotides are TGTGCCAGCAGCCCGGACGGGGGGCCCACCGGGGAGCTGTTTTTT. Amino acid sequence: CASSPDGGPTGELFF.

The J gene is TRBJ1-4, the V gene TRBV30; D call uncertain. This CDR3 spans 11 amino acids. Germline CDR1 and CDR2: GTSNPN and SVGIG (reference sequence). V was pared by 1 base and J by 12 bases, with 9 bases between. The CDR3 reads CAWSADSELFF. As DNA, the CDR3 is TGTGCCTGGAGTGCCGACTCAGAACTGTTTTTT.

This clone has more than one count but fewer than ten. The chain is built from TRBV6-6 and TRBJ1-1; D unclear. Germline-derived CDR1 and CDR2 are MNHNY and SVGAGI (reference sequence). There are 14 residues in the CDR3. The ends were cut back, 0 bases at V and 7 bases at J, with 12 bases in the middle. The CDR3 reads CASSYSPGTLEAFF. For the CDR3, the DNA is TGTGCCAGCAGTTACTCGCCGGGTACGCTTGAAGCTTTCTTT.

This sequence joins TRBV27 and TRBJ2-1; 8 positions agree with TRBD2. V dropped 5 bases and J dropped 5; count of bases not matched to a gene: 2. The length of the CDR3 is 13 residues. Germline V gene data show CDR1 as MNHEY and CDR2 as SMNVEV (reference sequence). CDR3 amino acids: CASSLSGNNEQFF. The CDR3 nucleotides are TGTGCCAGCAGTCTTAGCGGGAACAATGAGCAGTTCTTC.

The V and J genes are TRBV7-8 and TRBJ2-7; maybe TRBD2 (6 bases). The CDR3 contains 15 residues. Germline V gene data show CDR1 as SGHVS and CDR2 as FQNEAQ. Deletions cut 3 bases from V and 3 bases from J, with 15 bases between. CDR3 DNA: TGTGCCAGCAGCTTCGGGGCGGGGTTAGGCTACGAGCAGTACTTC. Translation: CASSFGAGLGYEQYF.

Comment on this clone: The junction does not match germline at one end; this may be a read error. The genes are TRBV10-3 and TRBJ1-2; TRBD1 is a possible D gene (6 bases). CDR3 size: 13 residues. The germline gives CDR1 ENHRY, CDR2 SYGVKD. The CDR3 region has the DNA TGTGCCAGCAGTTACGGTGGCCTCCAGGGGTACACCTTC. Translation gives CASSYGGLQGYTF.

This chain connects TRBV5-6 to TRBJ2-1, with TRBD1 identical over 8 bases. Germline CDR1 is SGHDT and CDR2 is YYEEEE. This CDR3 has 15 residues. V gave up 3 bases and J gave up 4 bases; unmatched junction bases: 6. CDR3: CASSSDRASYNEQFF. CDR3 sequence (DNA): TGTGCCAGCAGCTCGGACAGGGCTTCTTACAATGAGCAGTTCTTC.

V usage is TRBV11-3 and J usage is TRBJ2-6; 10 bases are a match to TRBD1. The length of the CDR3 is 14 residues. The J segment lost 12 bases and the V segment lost 1 base, leaving 3 bases of the junction unmatched. Germline V gene sequence: CDR1 SGHNT, CDR2 YENEEA. The CDR3 DNA sequence: TGTGCCAGCAGCTTAGGTGGACAGGGGGGCGTCCTGACTTTC. Protein: CASSLGGQGGVLTF.

This chain links TRBV6-5 with TRBJ1-2, with D unclear. Looked up from germline, CDR1 is MNHEY and CDR2 is SVGAGI. The CDR3 is 12 residues long. Trimming removed 5 bases from V and 4 bases from J, with 8 bases in between. The CDR3 region is CASSPGVYGYTF. In nucleotides, the CDR3 is TGTGCCAGCAGTCCCGGGGTCTATGGCTACACCTTC.

V gene TRBV18 combines with J gene TRBJ2-2; D is perhaps TRBD1 (7 bases). The CDR3 length is 17 residues. Germline loops: CDR1 KGHSH, CDR2 LQKENI. V lost 3 bases to trimming and J lost 6 bases, with 20 bases between them. CDR3 DNA: TGTGCCAGCTCACCTAGGAGGGACAGATCTACTCCCGGGGAGCTGTTTTTT. This gives the protein CASSPRRDRSTPGELFF.

The chain recombines TRBV11-2 with TRBJ2-1; D unresolved. This CDR3 has 11 residues. The V gene's germline CDR1 is SGHAT and CDR2 FQNNGV. The V end was cut by 2 bases, the J end by 10 bases, with 6 bases between. CDR3 residues: CASSLNREQFF. CDR3 nucleotide sequence: TGTGCCAGCAGCTTAAACAGAGAGCAGTTCTTC.

This clone appeared a few times. DNA of the CDR3: TGTGCCAGCAGCTTAGGGGGGGAAGAGACCCAGTACTTC. It translates to CASSLGGEETQYF. The V and J genes are TRBV7-3 and TRBJ2-5; 7 bases map to TRBD2. This CDR3 contains 13 residues. Per germline, CDR1 SGHTA and CDR2 FQGTGA. V lost 2 bases, J lost 3 bases, and 0 bases stayed unmatched.

Note on this clone: A far larger clone is one base from this, pointing to a likely read error. The sample holds other DNA sequences that translate to the same CDR3. This chain connects TRBV6-5 to TRBJ1-1; a weak D match, TRBD1 (6 bases). Germline V CDR1 and CDR2: MNHEY, SVGAGI. The CDR3 runs 15 residues. The CDR3 coding sequence is TGTGCCAGTAGTTACTCGGCAGGGGCGAACACTGAAGCTTTCTTT. Encoded protein: CASSYSAGANTEAFF.

This clone has only one observation. V usage is TRBV7-8 and J usage is TRBJ1-1; 9 positions match TRBD1. CDR3 size: 17 residues. The V segment lost 1 base and the J segment 5 bases; nucleotides outside the gene matches: 11. Germline V gene lookup returns CDR1 SGHVS and CDR2 FQNEAQ. The CDR3 is CASSLVGQGTEGTEAFF. The CDR3 DNA reads as TGTGCCAGCAGCTTAGTGGGACAGGGAACGGAGGGGACTGAAGCTTTCTTT.

A remark on this clone: Other DNA sequences of this sample code for an identical CDR3. The V and J genes are TRBV30 and TRBJ2-2; 8 bases are shared with TRBD2. This CDR3 comprises 14 residues. Trimming cost V 7 bases and J 2 bases; bases outside gene matches: 6. Germline V gene sequence: CDR1 GTSNPN, CDR2 SVGIG (reference sequence). CDR3 residues: CASRLARNTGELFF. The CDR3 bases are TGTGCCTCCAGACTAGCGAGAAACACCGGGGAGCTGTTTTTT.

The gene calls are TRBV29-1 and TRBJ2-7, with 7 bases identical to TRBD1. The CDR3 is made up of 12 amino acids. CDR1 is SQVTM and CDR2 is ANQGSEA in the germline V gene. The V gene end was trimmed by 6 bases and the J gene end by 2 bases; junction bases not matched to a gene: 4. CDR3 in DNA: TGCAGCGTCGCTACAGGGGCCTACGAGCAGTACTTC. This encodes CSVATGAYEQYF.

Of note for this clone: The junction departs from the called germline gene at one end, perhaps through a read error. The chain joins TRBV6-5 to TRBJ2-7; D possibly corresponds to TRBD2 (5 bases). This CDR3 comprises 11 residues. Germline V lookup: CDR1 MNHEY, CDR2 SVGAGI. The CDR3 bases are TGTGCCAGCAGTGAATACAGCGGATCATGGTTC. As protein: CASSEYSGSWF.

The CDR3, as DNA: TGTGCCAGCAGCCTAGGGCAGGGGAGGGCCTACGAGCAGTACTTC. Encoded protein: CASSLGQGRAYEQYF. The chain is built from TRBV7-2 and TRBJ2-7; D perhaps matches TRBD2 (7 bases). The CDR3 totals 15 residues. V lost 5 bases to trimming and J lost 2 bases, with 16 bases between them. Germline V CDR1 and CDR2: SGHTA, FQGNSA.